The 5 T cell receptor beta chains reported below all come from one sample, sequenced in a study of regulatory T cells in long-lasting Graves disease. Arm-PCR with iRepertoire HTBI primers amplified the CDR3 regions for these TCR beta libraries. Using its own MiXCR run on the multiplex PCR reads, TCRdb lists one record per CDR3 protein. The data contain a few hundred thousand distinct CDR3 sequences, around 16% of them singletons. Specified time point: newly diagnosed GD, antithyroid drugs for less than 3 months. RNA from PBMCs was the source of the TCR library. The sample here was peripheral blood mononuclear cells (PBMCs), taken at new diagnosis, from a patient treated with antithyroid drugs. These receptors were collected from a female donor with Graves disease.

This clonotype appeared many times. The rearrangement uses TRBV3-1 and TRBJ2-2; D may match TRBD1 or TRBD2 (6 bases each). The V gene lost 1 base and the J gene lost 2 bases, with 14 bases spanning the gap. CDR1 and CDR2 from the germline V gene are LGHDT and YNNKEL (reference sequence). The CDR3 extends over 17 amino acids. CDR3 coding DNA: TGTGCCAGCAGCCAAGCGGGGGCTAGTACAAACACCGGGGAGCTGTTTTTT. It encodes CASSQAGASTNTGELFF.

This clonotype was counted at least ten times. The rearrangement uses TRBV29-1 and TRBJ1-5, with 7 bases identical to TRBD1. Losses at the gene ends were 7 bases for V and 4 bases for J; bases not matched to a gene: 4. Germline V gene data show CDR1 as SQVTM and CDR2 as ANQGSEA. The CDR3 runs 12 residues. The CDR3 nucleotides are TGCAGCGATCCGACAGGGAATCAGCCCCAGCATTTT. This encodes CSDPTGNQPQHF.

The V call is TRBV5-1, the J call TRBJ2-3; possibly TRBD2 for D (6 bases). CDR3 length: 16 residues. The V gene's germline CDR1 is SGHRS and CDR2 YFSETQ. V lost 4 bases to trimming and J lost 4 bases, with 19 bases between them. The CDR3, as DNA: TGCGCCAGCAGCGGGACGGGGTTTTCTAGCGCAGATACGCAGTATTTT. It encodes CASSGTGFSSADTQYF.

The V and J genes are TRBV5-6 and TRBJ1-2; 9 nucleotides agree with TRBD1. J lost 4 bases, V lost 4 bases, and 11 bases had no gene match. Per germline, CDR1 SGHDT and CDR2 YYEEEE. This CDR3 contains 16 residues. CDR3 sequence (DNA): TGTGCCAGCAGCCGAAACCGGGACAGGGCCTTCTATGGCTACACCTTC. The encoded protein is CASSRNRDRAFYGYTF.

This clonotype was found many times. The rearrangement joins TRBV6-5 to TRBJ1-6, with D maybe TRBD1 (6 bases). V was pared by 2 bases and J by 8 bases, with 10 bases between. The CDR3 covers 14 residues. CDR1 is MNHEY and CDR2 is SVGAGI in the germline V gene. CDR3 coding DNA: TGTGCCAGCAGTTACCAGGGGTTAGATTCACCCCTCCACTTT. The encoded protein is CASSYQGLDSPLHF.